This T cell receptor (beta chain) was retrieved from a study of blood T cells in healthy people across ages. General observations from the study: Not knowing donor CMV status may have confounded expanded clonotype changes.

In the case of this clonotype: The target antigen is unknown.

V dropped 9 bases and J dropped 5 bases, with 10 bases sitting between them. This CDR3 is 12 amino acids long. Germline V gene sequence: CDR1 MDHEN, CDR2 SYDVKM. Alongside a J-beta primer mix, a sample-barcoded 5' primer served in a second PCR lasting about 7 to 11 cycles. A template-switch adaptor containing 12 random nucleotides labeled each cDNA molecule. TCRdb fed the 5' RACE reads into MiXCR, producing one record per CDR3 protein. In the table there are about 970,000 distinct CDR3 sequences, roughly 51% of which are singletons. This chain uses TRBV28 with TRBJ2-2, with D perhaps TRBD1 (6 bases). Sequencing input: blood. The receptor comes from a woman in her fifties or sixties in good health. The CDR3 spells CASPDRTGELFF. The CDR3 DNA is TGTGCCAGTCCCGACAGGACCGGGGAGCTGTTTTTT.